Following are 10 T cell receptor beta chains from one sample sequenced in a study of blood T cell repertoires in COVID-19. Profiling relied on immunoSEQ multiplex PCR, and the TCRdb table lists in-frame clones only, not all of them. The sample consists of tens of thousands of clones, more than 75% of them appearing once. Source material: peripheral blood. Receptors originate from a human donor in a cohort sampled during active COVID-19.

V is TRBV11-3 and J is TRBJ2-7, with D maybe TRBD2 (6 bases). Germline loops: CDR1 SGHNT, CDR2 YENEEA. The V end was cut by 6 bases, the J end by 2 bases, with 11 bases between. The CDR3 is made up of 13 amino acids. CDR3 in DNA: TGTGCCAGCAGTCAAGGAGGGCCCTACGAGCAGTACTTC. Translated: CASSQGGPYEQYF.

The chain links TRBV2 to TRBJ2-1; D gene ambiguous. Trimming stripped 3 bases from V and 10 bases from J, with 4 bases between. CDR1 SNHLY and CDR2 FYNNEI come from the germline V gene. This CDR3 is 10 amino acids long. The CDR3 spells CASSDLEQFF. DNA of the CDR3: TGTGCCAGCAGTGACCTCGAGCAGTTCTTC.

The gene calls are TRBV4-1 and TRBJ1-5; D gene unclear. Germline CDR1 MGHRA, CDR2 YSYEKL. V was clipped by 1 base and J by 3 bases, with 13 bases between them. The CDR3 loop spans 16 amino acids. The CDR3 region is CASSQVPRGFNQPQHF. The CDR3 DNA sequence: TGCGCCAGCAGCCAAGTTCCCCGGGGTTTCAATCAGCCCCAGCATTTT.

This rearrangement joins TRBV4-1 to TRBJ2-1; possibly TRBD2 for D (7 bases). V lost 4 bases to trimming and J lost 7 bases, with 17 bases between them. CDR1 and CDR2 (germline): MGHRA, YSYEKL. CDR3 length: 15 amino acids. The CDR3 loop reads CASSPGGGSGNEQFF. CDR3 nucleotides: TGCGCCAGCAGCCCCGGGGGCGGGAGTGGGAATGAGCAGTTCTTC.

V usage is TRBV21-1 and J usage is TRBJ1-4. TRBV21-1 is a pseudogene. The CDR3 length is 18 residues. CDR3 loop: CASSKRLGFRATNEKLFF. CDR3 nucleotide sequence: TGTGCCAGCAGCAAAAGGCTAGGTTTCAGAGCAACTAATGAAAAACTGTTTTTT.

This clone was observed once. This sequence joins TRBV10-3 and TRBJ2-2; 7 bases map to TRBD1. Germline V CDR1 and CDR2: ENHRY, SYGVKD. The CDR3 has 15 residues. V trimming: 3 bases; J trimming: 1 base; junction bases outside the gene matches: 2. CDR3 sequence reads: CAISEQGQNTGELFF. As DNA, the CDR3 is TGTGCCATCAGTGAACAGGGGCAGAACACCGGGGAGCTGTTTTTT.

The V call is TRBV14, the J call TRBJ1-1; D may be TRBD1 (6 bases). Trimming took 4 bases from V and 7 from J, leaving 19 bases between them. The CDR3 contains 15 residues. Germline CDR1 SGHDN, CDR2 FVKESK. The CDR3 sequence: CASSPQFRGGDEAFF. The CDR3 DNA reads TGTGCCAGCAGCCCACAGTTCAGGGGCGGAGATGAAGCTTTCTTT. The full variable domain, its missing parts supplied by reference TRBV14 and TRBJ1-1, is EAGVTQFPSHSVIEKGQTVTLRCDPISGHDNLYWYRRVMGKEIKFLLHFVKESKQDESGMPNNRFLAERTGGTYSTLKVQPAELEDSGVYFCASSPQFRGGDEAFFGQGTRLTVV.

CDR3 protein: CASSLDHGPYNEQFF. CDR3 sequence (DNA): TGTGCCAGCAGCTTAGATCATGGGCCTTACAATGAGCAGTTCTTC. The chain carries TRBV11-2 and TRBJ2-1; no definite D call. Trimming pared 0 bases from V and 4 bases from J, leaving 10 bases between. The CDR3 totals 15 residues. Germline V CDR1 and CDR2: SGHAT, FQNNGV. The variable domain in full, with the rest retrieved from reference TRBV11-2 and TRBJ2-1, is EAGVAQSPRYKIIEKRQSVAFWCNPISGHATLYWYQQILGQGPKLLIQFQNNGVVDDSQLPKDRFSAERLKGVDSTLKIQPAKLEDSAVYLCASSLDHGPYNEQFFGPGTRLTVL.

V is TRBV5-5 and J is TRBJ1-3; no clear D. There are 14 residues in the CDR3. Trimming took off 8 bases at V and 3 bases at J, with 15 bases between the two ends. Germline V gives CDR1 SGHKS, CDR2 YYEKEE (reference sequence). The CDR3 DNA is TGTGCCAGTGGAGGTTGGGAGGATGGAAACACCATATATTTT. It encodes CASGGWEDGNTIYF.

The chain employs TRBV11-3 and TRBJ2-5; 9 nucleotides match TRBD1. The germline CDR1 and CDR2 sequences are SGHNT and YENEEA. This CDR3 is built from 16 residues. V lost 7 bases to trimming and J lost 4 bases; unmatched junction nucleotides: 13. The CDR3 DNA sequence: TGTGCCAGCATCGTAAGAACGACAGGGGGAGGAGAGACCCAGTACTTC. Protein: CASIVRTTGGGETQYF.